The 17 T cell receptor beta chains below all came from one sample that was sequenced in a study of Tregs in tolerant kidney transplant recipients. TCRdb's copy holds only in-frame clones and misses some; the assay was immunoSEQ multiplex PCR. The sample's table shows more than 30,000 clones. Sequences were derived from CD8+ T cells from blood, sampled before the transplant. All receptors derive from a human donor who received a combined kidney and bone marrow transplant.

CDR3 DNA, as far as it was read: TGTGCCAGCAGTGAACCTTGGGGACAGGGTTTAGAGACC. This codes for CASSEPWGQGLET. The entire CDR3 is CASSEPWGQGLETQYF. V usage is TRBV2 and J usage is TRBJ2-5; 9 nucleotides align to TRBD1. The read falls 3 residues short of the CDR3 end, and the missing part is taken from the germline J gene. Germline V gene sequence: CDR1 SNHLY, CDR2 FYNNEI. The J segment lost 4 bases and the V segment lost 2 bases, leaving 8 bases of the junction unmatched. The CDR3 contains 16 residues.

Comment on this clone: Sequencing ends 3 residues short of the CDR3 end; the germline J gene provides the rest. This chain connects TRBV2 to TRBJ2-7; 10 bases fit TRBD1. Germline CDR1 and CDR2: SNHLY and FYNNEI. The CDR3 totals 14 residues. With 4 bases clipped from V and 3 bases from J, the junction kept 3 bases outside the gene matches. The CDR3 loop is CASSGWDRGYEQYF. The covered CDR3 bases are TGTGCCAGCAGTGGATGGGACAGGGGCTACGAG. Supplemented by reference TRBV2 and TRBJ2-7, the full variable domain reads EPEVTQTPSHQVTQMGQEVILRCVPISNHLYFYWYRQILGQKVEFLVSFYNNEISEKSEIFDDQFSVERPDGSNFTLKIRSTKLEDSAMYFCASSGWDRGYEQYFGPGTRLTVT.

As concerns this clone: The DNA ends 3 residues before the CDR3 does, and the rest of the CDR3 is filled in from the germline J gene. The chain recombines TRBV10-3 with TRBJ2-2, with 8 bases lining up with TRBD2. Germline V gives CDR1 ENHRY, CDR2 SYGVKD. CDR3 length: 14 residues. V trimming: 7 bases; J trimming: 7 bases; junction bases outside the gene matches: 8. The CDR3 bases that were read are TGTGCCATCAAGCCGGGACTAGTAGGCGGGGAG. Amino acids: CAIKPGLVGGE. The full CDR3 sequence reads CAIKPGLVGGELFF.

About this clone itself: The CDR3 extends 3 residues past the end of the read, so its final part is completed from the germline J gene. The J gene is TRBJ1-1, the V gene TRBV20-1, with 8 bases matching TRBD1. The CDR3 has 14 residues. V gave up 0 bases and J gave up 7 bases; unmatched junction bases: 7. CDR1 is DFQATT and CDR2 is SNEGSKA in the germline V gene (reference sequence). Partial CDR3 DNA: TGCAGTGCTAGAGATCGGACAGGGTTCCGTGAA. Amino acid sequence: CSARDRTGFRE. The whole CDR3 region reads CSARDRTGFREAFF.

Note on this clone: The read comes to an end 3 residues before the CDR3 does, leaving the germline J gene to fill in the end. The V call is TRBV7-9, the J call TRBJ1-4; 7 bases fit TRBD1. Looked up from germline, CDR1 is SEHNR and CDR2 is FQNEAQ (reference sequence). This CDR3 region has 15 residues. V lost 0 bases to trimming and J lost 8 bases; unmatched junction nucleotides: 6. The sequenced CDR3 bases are TGTGCCAGCAGCTTAGCCACAGGGGCAAACGAAAAA. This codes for CASSLATGANEK. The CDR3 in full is CASSLATGANEKLFF.

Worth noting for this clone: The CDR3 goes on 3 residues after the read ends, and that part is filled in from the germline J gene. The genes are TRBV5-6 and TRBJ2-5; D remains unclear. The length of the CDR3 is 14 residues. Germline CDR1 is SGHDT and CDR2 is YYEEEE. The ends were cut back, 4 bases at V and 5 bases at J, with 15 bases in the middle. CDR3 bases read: TGTGCCAGCAGCCCAATGCAGGATTACGAGACC. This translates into CASSPMQDYET. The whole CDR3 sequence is CASSPMQDYETQYF.

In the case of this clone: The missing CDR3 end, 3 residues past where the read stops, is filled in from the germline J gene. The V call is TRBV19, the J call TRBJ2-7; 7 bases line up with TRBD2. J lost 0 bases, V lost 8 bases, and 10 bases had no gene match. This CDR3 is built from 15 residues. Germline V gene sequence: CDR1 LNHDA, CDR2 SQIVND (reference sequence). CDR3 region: CASAKKGGSSYEQYF. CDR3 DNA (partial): TGTGCCAGTGCTAAAAAAGGCGGGAGCTCCTACGAG.

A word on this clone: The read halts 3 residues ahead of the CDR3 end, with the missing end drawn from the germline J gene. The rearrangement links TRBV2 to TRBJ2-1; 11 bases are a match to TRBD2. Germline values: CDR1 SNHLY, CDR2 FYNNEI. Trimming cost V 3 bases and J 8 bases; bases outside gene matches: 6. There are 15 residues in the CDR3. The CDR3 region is CASSESLAGGDEQFF. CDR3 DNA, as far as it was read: TGTGCCAGCAGTGAGAGCCTAGCGGGAGGCGATGAG.

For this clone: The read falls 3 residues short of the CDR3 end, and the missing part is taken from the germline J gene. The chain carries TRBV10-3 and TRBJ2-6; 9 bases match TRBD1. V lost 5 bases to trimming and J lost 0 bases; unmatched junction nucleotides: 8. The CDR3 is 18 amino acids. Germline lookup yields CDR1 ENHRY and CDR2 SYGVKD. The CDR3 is CAISSSGTGHSGANVLTF. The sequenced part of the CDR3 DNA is TGTGCCATCAGTTCCTCCGGGACAGGGCACTCTGGGGCCAACGTC.

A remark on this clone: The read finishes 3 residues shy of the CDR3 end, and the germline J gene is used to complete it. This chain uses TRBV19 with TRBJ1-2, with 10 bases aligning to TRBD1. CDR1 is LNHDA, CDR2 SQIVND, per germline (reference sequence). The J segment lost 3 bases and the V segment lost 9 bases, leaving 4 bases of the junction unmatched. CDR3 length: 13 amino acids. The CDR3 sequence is CASGTGVDYGYTF. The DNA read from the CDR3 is TGTGCCAGCGGGACAGGGGTTGACTATGGC. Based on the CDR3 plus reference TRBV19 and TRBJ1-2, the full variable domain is DGGITQSPKYLFRKEGQNVTLSCEQNLNHDAMYWYRQDPGQGLRLIYYSQIVNDFQKGDIAEGYSVSREKKESFPLTVTSAQKNPTAFYLCASGTGVDYGYTFGSGTRLTVV.

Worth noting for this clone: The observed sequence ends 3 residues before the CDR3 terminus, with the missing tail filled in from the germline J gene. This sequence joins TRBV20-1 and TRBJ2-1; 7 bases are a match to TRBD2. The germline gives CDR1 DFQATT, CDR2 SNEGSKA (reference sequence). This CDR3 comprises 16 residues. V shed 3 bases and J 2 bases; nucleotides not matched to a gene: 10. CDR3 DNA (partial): TGCAGTGCTAGGGCGGGTCGCGGGACTACCTACAATGAG. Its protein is CSARAGRGTTYNE. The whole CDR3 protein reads CSARAGRGTTYNEQFF.

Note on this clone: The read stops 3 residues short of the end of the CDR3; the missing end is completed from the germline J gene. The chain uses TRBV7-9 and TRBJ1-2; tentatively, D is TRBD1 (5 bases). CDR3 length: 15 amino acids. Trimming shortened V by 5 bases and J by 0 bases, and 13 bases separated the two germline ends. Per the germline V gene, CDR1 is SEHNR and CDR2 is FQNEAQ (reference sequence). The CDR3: CASSPTVEANYGYTF. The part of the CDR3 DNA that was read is TGTGCCAGCAGCCCGACAGTTGAAGCTAACTATGGC.

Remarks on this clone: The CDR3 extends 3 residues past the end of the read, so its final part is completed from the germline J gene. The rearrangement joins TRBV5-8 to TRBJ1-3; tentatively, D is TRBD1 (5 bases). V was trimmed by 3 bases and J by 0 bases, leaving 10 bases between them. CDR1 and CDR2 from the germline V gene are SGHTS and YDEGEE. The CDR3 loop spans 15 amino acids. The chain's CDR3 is CASSSDITSGNTIYF. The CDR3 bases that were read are TGTGCCAGCAGCTCGGACATCACCTCTGGAAACACC.

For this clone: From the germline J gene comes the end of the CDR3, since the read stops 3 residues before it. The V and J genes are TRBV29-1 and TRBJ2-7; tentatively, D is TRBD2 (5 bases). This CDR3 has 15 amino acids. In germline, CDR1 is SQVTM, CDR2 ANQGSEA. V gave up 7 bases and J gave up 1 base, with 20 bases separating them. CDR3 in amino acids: CSACLRTFRSYEQYF. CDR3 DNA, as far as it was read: TGCAGCGCATGCTTACGGACTTTCAGATCCTACGAG.

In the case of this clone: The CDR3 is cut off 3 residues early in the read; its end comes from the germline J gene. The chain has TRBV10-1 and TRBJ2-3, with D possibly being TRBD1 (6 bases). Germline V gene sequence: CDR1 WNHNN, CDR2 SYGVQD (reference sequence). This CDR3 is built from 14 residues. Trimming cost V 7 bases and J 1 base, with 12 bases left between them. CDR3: CASTPGQGTDTQYF. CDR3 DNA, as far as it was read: TGCGCCAGCACCCCGGGACAAGGCACAGATACG.

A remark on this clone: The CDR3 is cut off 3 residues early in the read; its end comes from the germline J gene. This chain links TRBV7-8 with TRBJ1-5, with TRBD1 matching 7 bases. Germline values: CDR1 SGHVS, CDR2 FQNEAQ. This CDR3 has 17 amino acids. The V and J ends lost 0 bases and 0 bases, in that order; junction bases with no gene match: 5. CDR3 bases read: TGTGCCAGCAGCTTAGCGGCCAGGGGGTTTAGCAATCAGCCC. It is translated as CASSLAARGFSNQP. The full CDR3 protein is CASSLAARGFSNQPQHF.

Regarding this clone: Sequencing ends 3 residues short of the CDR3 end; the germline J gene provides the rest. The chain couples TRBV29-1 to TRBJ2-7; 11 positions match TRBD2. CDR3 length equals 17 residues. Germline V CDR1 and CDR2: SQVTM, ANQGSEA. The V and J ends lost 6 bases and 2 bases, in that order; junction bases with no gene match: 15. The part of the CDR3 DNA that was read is TGCAGCGTCTATCCCACCCCGGGACTAGCGGAAACCTACGAG. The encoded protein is CSVYPTPGLAETYE. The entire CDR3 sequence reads CSVYPTPGLAETYEQYF.